The TCR beta chain described here comes from a study of early T cells in non-severe SARS-CoV-2 infection. This clonotype was recorded many times. J lost 5 bases, V lost 0 bases, and 4 bases had no gene match. Germline loops: CDR1 SGHKS, CDR2 YYEKEE (reference sequence). This CDR3 is built from 14 residues. TCRdb analysed the 5' RACE reads with MiXCR anew, one entry per CDR3 protein. The sample has more than 55,000 distinct CDR3 sequences, roughly an eighth seen once. The genes are TRBV5-5 and TRBJ1-1; 7 bases match TRBD1. What was sequenced was whole blood. The TCR originated in an adult who was a healthcare worker with PCR-confirmed SARS-CoV-2 infection or an uninfected control (not recorded which). The CDR3 sequence: CASSLVAGGTEAFF. CDR3 bases: TGTGCCAGCAGCTTGGTGGCAGGGGGTACTGAAGCTTTCTTT.